This T cell receptor (beta chain) was captured in a study of blood T cells in healthy people across ages. This clonotype was observed a handful of times. A sample-barcoded 5' primer and a J-beta primer mix were used in a second PCR of roughly 7 to 11 cycles. TCRdb fed the 5' RACE reads into MiXCR, producing one record per CDR3 protein. The table shows more than 800,000 distinct CDR3 sequences, with 25% to 30% occurring only once. V lost 1 base and J lost 5, with 11 bases in between. The CDR3 extends over 14 amino acids. Germline loops: CDR1 MDHEN, CDR2 SYDVKM. This receptor was identified in a woman of 80 years or more in good health. Material for sequencing was blood. The V call is TRBV28, the J call TRBJ1-1; D is possibly TRBD1 (5 bases). Here the CDR3 DNA reads TGTGCCAGCAGTTTATACCAGGGTAGGACTGAAGCTTTCTTT. Protein product: CASSLYQGRTEAFF.